The 12 T cell receptor beta chains below were found in one sample sequenced in a study of T cell responses to AZD1222 COVID-19 vaccine (TCRdb year 2021). The intended sense of this specimen's time point label: about 28 days (+/-7) after the second vaccine dose. Library preparation was by the immunoSEQ multiplex PCR assay. Held by TCRdb, this immuneACCESS table contains in-frame sequences only and omits some clones. Under half of the omission traces to an unresolved V gene where checked; the cause of the rest is unknown. Here the sample has about 140,000 clones; around 90% occur a single time. The ten most abundant clones make up more than 3% of the sample. The material sequenced was peripheral blood, taken 28 days after the second AZD1222 dose. These TCRs come from an adult who received the AZD1222 COVID-19 vaccine.

The chain carries TRBV7-8 and TRBJ1-5, with D possibly matching TRBD1 (6 bases). The CDR3 loop spans 14 amino acids. The ends were cut back, 5 bases at V and 7 bases at J, with 15 bases in the middle. CDR1 and CDR2 (germline): SGHVS, FQNEAQ. CDR3 in DNA: TGTGCCAGCAGCCTAGGGGGTTTGGCACAGCCCCAGCATTTT. It specifies CASSLGGLAQPQHF.

This clone has just a few counts. This chain links TRBV27 with TRBJ1-1, with D tentatively TRBD1 (5 bases). Germline assignment: CDR1 MNHEY and CDR2 SMNVEV (reference sequence). This CDR3 has 16 residues. With 4 bases removed from V and 6 bases from J, the gap between germline ends came to 21 bases. CDR3 in amino acids: CASSSYPAGGAAEAFF. Here the CDR3 DNA reads TGTGCCAGCAGTTCATACCCAGCCGGGGGTGCCGCTGAAGCTTTCTTT.

This CDR3 reads CASNLQGQTYGYTF. CDR3 DNA: TGTGCCAGCAACTTACAGGGGCAAACCTATGGCTACACCTTC. The gene calls are TRBV21-1 and TRBJ1-2; the listed D gene, TRBD1, was not tested against the DNA. TRBV21-1 is a listed pseudogene. This CDR3 has 14 residues.

The CDR3 here is CAWSGTGGAMNTEAFF. The CDR3 DNA reads TGTGCCTGGAGTGGAACAGGGGGCGCCATGAACACTGAAGCTTTCTTT. The rearrangement joins TRBV30 to TRBJ1-1, with 9 bases that match TRBD1. V shed 1 base and J 0 bases; nucleotides not matched to a gene: 6. CDR1 is GTSNPN and CDR2 is SVGIG in the germline V gene (reference sequence). The CDR3 consists of 16 residues.

The V gene is TRBV5-4, the J gene TRBJ2-5; 8 bases agree with TRBD2. The CDR3 is 14 amino acids. After removal of 6 bases from V and 2 bases from J, the junction contained 6 bases not matched to a gene. Looked up from germline, CDR1 is SGHNT and CDR2 is YYREEE (reference sequence). CDR3: CASKRGGPQETQYF. The CDR3 DNA reads as TGTGCCAGCAAACGGGGGGGACCTCAAGAGACCCAGTACTTC.

The V call is TRBV20-1, the J call TRBJ1-5, with a weak D call TRBD1 (6 bases). V lost 3 bases to trimming and J lost 9 bases, with 18 bases between them. CDR3 length: 14 amino acids. CDR1 DFQATT and CDR2 SNEGSKA come from the germline V gene (reference sequence). The CDR3 DNA reads as TGCAGTGCTAGTATACGACAGGCTCCCGGGCCCCAGCATTTT. Protein sequence: CSASIRQAPGPQHF.

The rearrangement joins TRBV7-9 to TRBJ2-7, with D unclear. V gave up 3 bases and J gave up 5 bases, with 14 bases separating them. The CDR3 runs to 14 residues. The germline CDR1 and CDR2 sequences are SEHNR and FQNEAQ (reference sequence). The CDR3 loop is CASSFTSMSHEQYF. The CDR3, as DNA: TGTGCCAGCAGCTTTACTTCTATGTCCCACGAGCAGTACTTC.

The rearrangement links TRBV28 to TRBJ2-5; D possibly corresponds to TRBD1 (6 bases). CDR3 length equals 14 residues. Germline V CDR1 and CDR2: MDHEN, SYDVKM. V lost 5 bases to trimming and J lost 4 bases, with 14 bases between them. CDR3 loop: CASSGPDSGETQYF. The CDR3 region has the DNA TGTGCCAGCAGTGGACCGGACAGCGGAGAGACCCAGTACTTC.

The chain has TRBV15 and TRBJ2-7, with D perhaps assigned TRBD1 or TRBD2 (5 bases each). The CDR3 length is 14 residues. V was trimmed by 0 bases and J by 6 bases, leaving 12 bases between them. CDR1 LNHNV and CDR2 YYDKDF come from the germline V gene (reference sequence). This chain's CDR3 is CATSRERGVGEQYF. The CDR3, as DNA: TGTGCCACCAGCAGAGAAAGAGGGGTCGGCGAGCAGTACTTC.

This clone was recorded once. This chain connects TRBV6-5 to TRBJ2-7; D possibly corresponds to TRBD1 (5 bases). CDR1 and CDR2 from the germline V gene are MNHEY and SVGAGI. The CDR3 is 15 amino acids. Trimming shortened V by 4 bases and J by 4 bases, and 17 bases separated the two germline ends. CDR3 DNA: TGTGCCAGCAGTTCTCCATGGGGCGGAACTTACGAGCAGTACTTC. As protein: CASSSPWGGTYEQYF.

The gene calls are TRBV7-8 and TRBJ2-7; 8 bases agree with TRBD1. In germline, CDR1 is SGHVS, CDR2 FQNEAQ. Unmatched junction bases numbered 10, after V lost 5 bases and J lost 4 bases. This CDR3 contains 15 residues. The CDR3 sequence: CASSADRDVSYEQYF. The CDR3 DNA reads as TGTGCCAGCAGCGCGGACAGGGATGTCTCTTACGAGCAGTACTTC. Full variable domain (rest looked up from reference TRBV7-8 and TRBJ2-7): GAGVSQSPRYKVAKRGQDVALRCDPISGHVSLFWYQQALGQGPEFLTYFQNEAQLDKSGLPSDRFFAERPEGSVSTLKIQRTQQEDSAVYLCASSADRDVSYEQYFGPGTRLTVT.

This chain links TRBV28 with TRBJ1-6, with D perhaps matching TRBD1 (6 bases). CDR3 size: 14 residues. In germline, CDR1 is MDHEN, CDR2 SYDVKM. The V gene lost 7 bases and the J gene lost 7 bases, with 14 bases spanning the gap. CDR3 nucleotide sequence: TGTGCCAGCAATTGGGCGGGGGGCAATTCACCCCTCCACTTT. Translation gives CASNWAGGNSPLHF.